The 28 T cell receptor beta chains reported below all come from one sample, sequenced in a study of blood T cell repertoires in COVID-19 (TCRdb year 2020). The library was produced with the immunoSEQ multiplex PCR assay. TCRdb took this table from immuneACCESS and kept in-frame rearrangements with V and J called. Such tables lack part of the clones; where checked against another copy, unresolved V genes explain under half of the gap, and the rest is unexplained. The sample yields approximately 210,000 clones; around 87% were counted once. 7% to 7.5% of the sample lies in the top ten. Sequenced sample: PBMCs or T cells enriched from blood (not recorded which). These receptor sequences come from a man aged 25 to 45 in a cohort exposed to, infected with or recovered from COVID-19 (not recorded which).

This clone was picked up one time. V gene TRBV5-1 combines with J gene TRBJ2-4, with D perhaps TRBD1 (5 bases). CDR3 size: 17 residues. V was trimmed by 0 bases and J by 0 bases, leaving 13 bases between them. CDR1 and CDR2 from the germline V gene are SGHRS and YFSETQ. CDR3 sequence: CASSLAYRSLAKNIQYF. CDR3 in DNA: TGCGCCAGCAGCTTGGCCTACAGGAGCCTAGCCAAAAACATTCAGTACTTC.

The gene calls are TRBV11-3 and TRBJ1-2, with D maybe TRBD1 (6 bases). Germline CDR1 SGHNT, CDR2 YENEEA. V shed 5 bases and J shed 8 bases, with 15 bases lying between them. The CDR3 covers 13 residues. For the CDR3, the DNA is TGTGCCAGCAGCCACGCGGACAGAGGCGGCTACACCTTC. Amino acid sequence: CASSHADRGGYTF. Combining the CDR3 with reference TRBV11-3 and TRBJ1-2 gives the whole variable domain EAGVVQSPRYKIIEKKQPVAFWCNPISGHNTLYWYLQNLGQGPELLIRYENEEAVDDSQLPKDRFSAERLKGVDSTLKIQPAELGDSAVYLCASSHADRGGYTFGSGTRLTVV.

The CDR3: CASSSNTGGRTEAFF. In DNA, the CDR3 is TGTGCCAGCAGCTCTAACACAGGGGGAAGGACTGAAGCTTTCTTT. The V call is TRBV9, the J call TRBJ1-1, with 8 bases matching TRBD1. Trimming at V came to 4 bases and at J to 5 bases, leaving 10 bases not matched to a gene. The CDR3 covers 15 residues. Per the germline V gene, CDR1 is SGDLS and CDR2 is YYNGEE.

DNA of the CDR3: TGTGCCAGCAGCTTATCGGCGGAAGAGACCCAGTACTTC. It is translated as CASSLSAEETQYF. The chain has TRBV11-2 and TRBJ2-5; no clear D. Germline V CDR1 and CDR2: SGHAT, FQNNGV. This CDR3 comprises 13 residues. Trimming took 2 bases from V and 3 from J, leaving 7 bases between them. The full variable domain, rest sourced from reference TRBV11-2 and TRBJ2-5, is EAGVAQSPRYKIIEKRQSVAFWCNPISGHATLYWYQQILGQGPKLLIQFQNNGVVDDSQLPKDRFSAERLKGVDSTLKIQPAKLEDSAVYLCASSLSAEETQYFGPGTRLLVL.

This clone was seen a single time. V and J are TRBV5-4 and TRBJ2-7; the match to TRBD2 covers 8 bases. This CDR3 region has 17 residues. V lost 4 bases, J lost 2 bases, and 14 bases stayed unmatched. Germline V CDR1 and CDR2: SGHNT, YYREEE (reference sequence). The CDR3 DNA follows: TGTGCCAGCAGCCCGAGGAATGTCGGGACTAGTCCCTACGAGCAGTACTTC. It is translated as CASSPRNVGTSPYEQYF. Full variable domain (outside the CDR3, taken from reference TRBV5-4 and TRBJ2-7): ETGVTQSPTHLIKTRGQQVTLRCSSQSGHNTVSWYQQALGQGPQFIFQYYREEENGRGNFPPRFSGLQFPNYSSELNVNALELDDSALYLCASSPRNVGTSPYEQYFGPGTRLTVT.

The chain employs TRBV9 and TRBJ1-2; D not resolved. Germline V gene sequence: CDR1 SGDLS, CDR2 YYNGEE. Trimming stripped 0 bases from V and 2 bases from J, with 11 bases between. The CDR3 is made up of 15 amino acids. The CDR3 DNA sequence: TGTGCCAGCAGCGTAGGGAGGCGGGTCAACTATGGCTACACCTTC. This translates into CASSVGRRVNYGYTF.

The V and J genes are TRBV11-2 and TRBJ1-1, with D possibly TRBD1 on 6 matching bases. Trimming cost V 6 bases and J 1 base, with 15 bases left between them. Per the germline V gene, CDR1 is SGHAT and CDR2 is FQNNGV. The length of the CDR3 is 15 residues. Here the CDR3 reads CASRPSGEWNTEAFF. In nucleotides, the CDR3 is TGTGCCAGCAGGCCATCAGGGGAGTGGAACACTGAAGCTTTCTTT.

This clone has a handful of counts. This chain joins TRBV10-2 and TRBJ2-7; maybe TRBD2 (6 bases). The ends were cut back, 6 bases at V and 4 bases at J, with 13 bases in the middle. CDR1 WSHSY and CDR2 SAAADI come from the germline V gene. The CDR3 has 13 residues. In DNA, the CDR3 is TGCGCCAGCAGCAAAGGACTACCTTACGAGCAGTACTTC. Protein product: CASSKGLPYEQYF.

J is TRBJ2-6 and V is TRBV3-1 (or the pseudogene TRBV3-2); TRBD1 is a possible D gene (5 bases). Trimming pared 4 bases from V and 4 bases from J, leaving 20 bases between. Germline CDR1 and CDR2: LGHDT and YNNKEL (reference sequence). CDR3 length equals 18 residues. The CDR3 loop is CASSLRFRSGYGANVLTF. The CDR3 DNA reads TGTGCCAGCAGCCTAAGATTTCGCTCAGGGTACGGGGCCAACGTCCTGACTTTC.

V and J are TRBV27 and TRBJ2-7, with 8 positions matching TRBD1. The CDR3 is made up of 16 amino acids. Germline CDR1 and CDR2: MNHEY and SMNVEV (reference sequence). J was trimmed by 1 base and V by 4 bases; bases with no gene match: 9. The CDR3 DNA follows: TGTGCCAGCAGTTCCGAACTCGGACAGGGTTCCTACGAGCAGTACTTC. It is translated as CASSSELGQGSYEQYF.

The chain recombines TRBV7-3 with TRBJ2-5, with D tentatively TRBD2 (5 bases). Germline CDR1 SGHTA, CDR2 FQGTGA. The V end was cut by 5 bases, the J end by 2 bases, with 18 bases between. The CDR3 sequence is 16 residues long. The CDR3 DNA sequence: TGTGCCAGCAGCCACCGGGGAAACCTGGGGCAAGAGACCCAGTACTTC. Its translation: CASSHRGNLGQETQYF.

The chain is built from TRBV24-1 and TRBJ2-2, with 13 bases fitting TRBD2. This CDR3 has 20 residues. After removal of 4 bases from V and 4 bases from J, the junction contained 14 bases not matched to a gene. In germline, CDR1 is KGHDR, CDR2 SFDVKD. The chain's CDR3 is CATSEFSGLAGERPTGELFF. The CDR3 DNA reads TGTGCCACCAGTGAATTCTCCGGACTAGCGGGAGAGAGGCCCACCGGGGAGCTGTTTTTT.

V gene TRBV19 combines with J gene TRBJ2-7, with a possible D match to TRBD1 (6 bases). This CDR3 is 14 amino acids long. Germline V gene sequence: CDR1 LNHDA, CDR2 SQIVND (reference sequence). The V end was cut by 2 bases, the J end by 4 bases, with 12 bases between. The CDR3 loop is CASSIKGGAYEQYF. DNA for the CDR3: TGTGCCAGTAGTATAAAAGGGGGAGCATACGAGCAGTACTTC.

This chain joins TRBV5-6 and TRBJ2-7; D unclear. Trimming took off 5 bases at V and 4 bases at J, with 10 bases between the two ends. The length of the CDR3 is 12 residues. Germline-derived CDR1 and CDR2 are SGHDT and YYEEEE. CDR3 in DNA: TGTGCCAGCAGACAGAATATTTACGAGCAGTACTTC. It is translated as CASRQNIYEQYF. Full variable domain (rest looked up from reference TRBV5-6 and TRBJ2-7): DAGVTQSPTHLIKTRGQQVTLRCSPKSGHDTVSWYQQALGQGPQFIFQYYEEEERQRGNFPDRFSGHQFPNYSSELNVNALLLGDSALYLCASRQNIYEQYFGPGTRLTVT.

This clone has a single count. The rearrangement uses TRBV28 and TRBJ1-4; unclear D gene. Trimming removed 3 bases at V and 0 bases at J, with 11 bases between. The CDR3 contains 16 residues. The germline V gene encodes CDR1 MDHEN and CDR2 SYDVKM. The CDR3 loop reads CASSFSTPATNEKLFF. The CDR3 DNA reads as TGTGCCAGCAGTTTTTCTACTCCGGCAACTAATGAAAAACTGTTTTTT.

The rearrangement joins TRBV11-2 to TRBJ2-1; the D gene is possibly TRBD2 (7 bases). The germline V and J ends were trimmed by 0 bases and 16 bases, with 13 bases remaining between them. CDR3 length: 12 amino acids. Germline V CDR1 and CDR2: SGHAT, FQNNGV. CDR3 protein: CASSLDLGGGFF. The CDR3 DNA is TGTGCCAGCAGCTTAGATCTGGGAGGGGGTTTCTTC.

The chain combines TRBV28 with TRBJ2-1; D might be TRBD2 (6 bases). The length of the CDR3 is 15 residues. Germline CDR1 is MDHEN and CDR2 is SYDVKM. The ends were cut back, 7 bases at V and 6 bases at J, with 19 bases in the middle. The CDR3 sequence: CASIFSGTQSNEQFF. In DNA form, the CDR3 reads TGTGCCAGCATATTTTCAGGGACTCAATCCAATGAGCAGTTCTTC.

The chain carries TRBV4-1 and TRBJ2-3; a weak D match, TRBD2 (7 bases). Germline V gene data show CDR1 as MGHRA and CDR2 as YSYEKL. The CDR3 length is 16 residues. V was cut by 0 bases and J by 1 base, with 11 bases left in between. The CDR3 sequence is CASSQDAGAGTDTQYF. The DNA for the CDR3 is TGCGCCAGCAGCCAAGATGCGGGGGCAGGCACAGATACGCAGTATTTT.

This clone was picked up a small number of times. J is TRBJ2-1 and V is TRBV5-1; 9 bases are shared with TRBD2. CDR1 is SGHRS, CDR2 YFSETQ, per germline. V lost 4 bases to trimming and J lost 6 bases; unmatched junction nucleotides: 17. CDR3 size: 18 residues. CDR3 DNA sequence: TGCGCCAGCAGCCCGAACCCCCGAGCGGGAGGCTCAGGCAATGAGCAGTTCTTC. Its protein product is CASSPNPRAGGSGNEQFF.

This clone was found a few times. J is TRBJ2-5 and V is TRBV5-1; TRBD2 aligns across 9 bases. V gave up 6 bases and J gave up 1 base; unmatched junction bases: 7. Per germline, CDR1 SGHRS and CDR2 YFSETQ. The CDR3 extends over 15 amino acids. The CDR3: CASIAGAMGQETQYF. CDR3 DNA: TGCGCCAGCATAGCGGGAGCGATGGGCCAAGAGACCCAGTACTTC.

The table lists this clone with many counts. The same CDR3 also results from other DNA sequences found in this sample. The CDR3 is CASSSAGGGSYEQYF. CDR3 coding DNA: TGTGCCAGCAGTTCCGCCGGGGGCGGGAGTTACGAGCAGTACTTC. The V gene is TRBV6-2 or TRBV6-3, the J gene TRBJ2-7; D is possibly TRBD2 (7 bases). V was pared by 4 bases and J by 4 bases, with 17 bases between. Germline V CDR1 and CDR2: MNHEY, SVGEGT. The CDR3 has 15 amino acids.

The J gene is TRBJ1-1, the V gene TRBV28; D might be TRBD1 (5 bases). The CDR3 covers 14 residues. Germline values: CDR1 MDHEN, CDR2 SYDVKM. Between the trimmed V and J ends, which lost 5 bases and 4 bases, there was a span of 14 bases. The CDR3 DNA follows: TGTGCCAGCAGTCGGACATACCAAGGCACTGAAGCTTTCTTT. Amino acid sequence: CASSRTYQGTEAFF.

Only a few counts were recorded for this clone. The chain is built from TRBV6-5 and TRBJ2-3; 8 bases fit TRBD2. CDR1 and CDR2 from the germline V gene are MNHEY and SVGAGI. The junction had 11 bases not matched to a gene; V was cut back by 7 bases and J by 5 bases. The CDR3 consists of 15 residues. As DNA, the CDR3 is TGTGCCAGCAAGAAAAGGGGACTAGTGGGAGATACGCAGTATTTT. It specifies CASKKRGLVGDTQYF.

The V and J genes are TRBV4-1 and TRBJ2-7, with TRBD2 as a possible D gene (6 bases). Germline V lookup: CDR1 MGHRA, CDR2 YSYEKL. The CDR3 length is 13 residues. V was shortened by 4 bases and J by 3 bases, with 10 bases between the two germline ends. In nucleotides, the CDR3 is TGCGCCAGCAGCCCGCGACTAGGCTACGAGCAGTACTTC. Amino acid sequence: CASSPRLGYEQYF.

The J gene is TRBJ2-7, the V gene TRBV7-2, with D tentatively TRBD2 (6 bases). Germline values: CDR1 SGHTA, CDR2 FQGNSA. V was cut by 1 base and J by 2 bases, with 9 bases left in between. The CDR3 has 14 amino acids. The CDR3 sequence is CASSLDWRAYEQYF. CDR3 sequence (DNA): TGTGCCAGCAGCTTAGATTGGAGGGCCTACGAGCAGTACTTC.

J is TRBJ2-3 and V is TRBV24-1, with TRBD1 matching 11 bases. This CDR3 is 16 amino acids long. CDR1 is KGHDR, CDR2 SFDVKD, per germline. The V gene end was trimmed by 4 bases and the J gene end by 5 bases; junction bases not matched to a gene: 7. The CDR3 sequence is CATSEPDRGRGDTQYF. DNA of the CDR3: TGTGCCACCAGTGAGCCGGACAGGGGGCGCGGAGATACGCAGTATTTT.

The chain has TRBV28 and TRBJ2-1, with a weak D call TRBD2 (6 bases). V lost 10 bases to trimming and J lost 7 bases, with 14 bases between them. CDR3 size: 12 residues. Germline values: CDR1 MDHEN, CDR2 SYDVKM. The CDR3 sequence is CANTYGGNEQFF. CDR3 in DNA: TGTGCCAACACCTACGGGGGAAATGAGCAGTTCTTC.

The V gene is TRBV9, the J gene TRBJ1-4; 8 nucleotides line up with TRBD1. The V gene end was trimmed by 4 bases and the J gene end by 4 bases; junction bases not matched to a gene: 6. The CDR3 is made up of 15 amino acids. The germline V gene has CDR1 SGDLS and CDR2 YYNGEE. CDR3 bases: TGTGCCAGCAGCTCCCGGACAGGGAATAATGAAAAACTGTTTTTT. Translation gives CASSSRTGNNEKLFF.